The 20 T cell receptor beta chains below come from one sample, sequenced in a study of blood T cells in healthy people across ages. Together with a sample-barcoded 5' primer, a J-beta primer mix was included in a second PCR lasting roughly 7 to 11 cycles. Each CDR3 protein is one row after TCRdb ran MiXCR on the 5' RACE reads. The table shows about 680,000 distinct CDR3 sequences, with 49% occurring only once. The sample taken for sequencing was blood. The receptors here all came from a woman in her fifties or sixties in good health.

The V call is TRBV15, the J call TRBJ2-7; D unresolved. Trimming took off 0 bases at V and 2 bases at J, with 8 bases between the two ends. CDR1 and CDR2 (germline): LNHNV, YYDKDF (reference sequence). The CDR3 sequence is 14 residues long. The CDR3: CATSRDRNTYEQYF. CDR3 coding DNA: TGTGCCACCAGCAGAGATCGGAATACCTACGAGCAGTACTTC. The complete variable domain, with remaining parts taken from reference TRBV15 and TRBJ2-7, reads DAMVIQNPRYQVTQFGKPVTLSCSQTLNHNVMYWYQQKSSQAPKLLFHYYDKDFNNEADTPDNFQSRRPNTSFCFLDIRSPGLGDTAMYLCATSRDRNTYEQYFGPGTRLTVT.

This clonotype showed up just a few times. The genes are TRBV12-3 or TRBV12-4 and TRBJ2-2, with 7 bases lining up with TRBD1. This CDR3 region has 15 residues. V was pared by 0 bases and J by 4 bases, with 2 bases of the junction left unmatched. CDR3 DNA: TGTGCCAGCAGTTTAGCGACAGGGTCCACCGGGGAGCTGTTTTTT. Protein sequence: CASSLATGSTGELFF.

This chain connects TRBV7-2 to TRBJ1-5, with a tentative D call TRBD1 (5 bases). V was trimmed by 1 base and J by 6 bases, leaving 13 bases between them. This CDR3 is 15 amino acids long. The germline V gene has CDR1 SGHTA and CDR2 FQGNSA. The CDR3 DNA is TGTGCCAGCAGCTTAGGGTCAGGGTTTGCTCAGCCCCAGCATTTT. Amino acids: CASSLGSGFAQPQHF.

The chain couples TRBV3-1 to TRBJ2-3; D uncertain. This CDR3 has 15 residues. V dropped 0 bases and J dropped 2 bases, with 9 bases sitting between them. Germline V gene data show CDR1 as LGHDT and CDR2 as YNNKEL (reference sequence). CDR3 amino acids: CASSQDSTTTDTQYF. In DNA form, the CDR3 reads TGTGCCAGCAGCCAAGATTCAACAACCACAGATACGCAGTATTTT.

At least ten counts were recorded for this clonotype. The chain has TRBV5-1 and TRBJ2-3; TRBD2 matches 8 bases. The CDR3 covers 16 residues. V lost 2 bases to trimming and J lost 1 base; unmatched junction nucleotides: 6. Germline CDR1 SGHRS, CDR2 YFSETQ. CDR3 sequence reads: CASSLQSGSGTDTQYF. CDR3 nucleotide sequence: TGCGCCAGCAGCTTACAAAGCGGGAGTGGCACAGATACGCAGTATTTT.

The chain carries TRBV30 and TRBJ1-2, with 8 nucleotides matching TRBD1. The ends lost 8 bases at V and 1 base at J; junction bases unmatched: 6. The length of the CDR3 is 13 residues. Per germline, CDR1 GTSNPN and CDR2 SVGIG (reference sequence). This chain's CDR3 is CATLTGVNYGYTF. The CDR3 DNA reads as TGTGCCACGCTGACAGGGGTTAACTATGGCTACACCTTC.

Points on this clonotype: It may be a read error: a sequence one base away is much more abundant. Written as DNA, the CDR3 is TGTGCCAGCACAGGGGGTAATGGGCAGTACTTC. It specifies CASTGGNGQYF. The chain joins TRBV28 to TRBJ2-4, with TRBD1 matching over 7 bases. CDR1 is MDHEN, CDR2 SYDVKM, per germline. J was trimmed by 13 bases and V by 7 bases; bases with no gene match: 7. The CDR3 is made up of 11 amino acids.

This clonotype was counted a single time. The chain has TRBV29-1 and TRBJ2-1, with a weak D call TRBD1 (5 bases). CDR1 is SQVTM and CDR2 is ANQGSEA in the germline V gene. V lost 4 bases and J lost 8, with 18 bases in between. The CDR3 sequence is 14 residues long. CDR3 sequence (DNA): TGCAGCGTTGTACAGTCCTTGGGGCCTCATGAGCAGTTCTTC. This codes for CSVVQSLGPHEQFF.

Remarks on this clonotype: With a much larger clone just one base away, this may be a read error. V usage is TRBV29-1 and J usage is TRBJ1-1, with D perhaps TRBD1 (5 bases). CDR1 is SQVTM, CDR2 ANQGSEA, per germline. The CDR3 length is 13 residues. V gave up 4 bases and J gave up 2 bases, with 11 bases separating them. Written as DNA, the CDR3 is TGCAGCGTTGGGAACGGGGGAAACACTGAAGCTTTCTTT. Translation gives CSVGNGGNTEAFF.

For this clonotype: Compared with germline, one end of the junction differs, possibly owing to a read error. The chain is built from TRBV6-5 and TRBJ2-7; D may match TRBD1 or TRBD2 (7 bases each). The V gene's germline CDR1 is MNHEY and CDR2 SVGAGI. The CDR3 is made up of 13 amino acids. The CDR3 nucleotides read TGTGCCAGCAGCCGCAGGGGGGGCGACGAACAGTACTTC. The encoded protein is CASSRRGGDEQYF.

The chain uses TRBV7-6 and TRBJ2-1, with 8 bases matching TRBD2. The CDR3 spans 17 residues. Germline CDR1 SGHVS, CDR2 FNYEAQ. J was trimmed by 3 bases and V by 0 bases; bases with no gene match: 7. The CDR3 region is CASSLAPLAGDYNEQFF. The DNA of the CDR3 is TGTGCCAGCAGCTTAGCCCCCCTAGCGGGCGACTACAATGAGCAGTTCTTC.

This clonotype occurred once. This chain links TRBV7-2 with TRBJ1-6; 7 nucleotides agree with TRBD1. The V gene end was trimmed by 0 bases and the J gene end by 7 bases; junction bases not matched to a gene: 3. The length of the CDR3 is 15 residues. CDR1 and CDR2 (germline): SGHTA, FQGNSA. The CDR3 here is CASSLAGQRNSPLHF. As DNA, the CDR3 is TGTGCCAGCAGCTTAGCGGGACAGCGGAATTCACCCCTCCACTTT.

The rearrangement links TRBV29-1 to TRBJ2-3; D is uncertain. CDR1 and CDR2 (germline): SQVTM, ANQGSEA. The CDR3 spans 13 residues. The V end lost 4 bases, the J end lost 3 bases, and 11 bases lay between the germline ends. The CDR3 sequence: CSVGSSLTDTQYF. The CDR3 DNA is TGCAGCGTTGGTTCCTCCCTTACAGATACGCAGTATTTT.

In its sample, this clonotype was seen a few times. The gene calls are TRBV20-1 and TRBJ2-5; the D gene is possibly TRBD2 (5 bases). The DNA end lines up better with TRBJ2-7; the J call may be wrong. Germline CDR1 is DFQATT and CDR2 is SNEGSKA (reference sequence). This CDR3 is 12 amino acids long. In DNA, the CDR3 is TGCAGTGCTAGCGGGATAAGCAACGAGCAGTACTTC. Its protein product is CSASGISNEQYF.

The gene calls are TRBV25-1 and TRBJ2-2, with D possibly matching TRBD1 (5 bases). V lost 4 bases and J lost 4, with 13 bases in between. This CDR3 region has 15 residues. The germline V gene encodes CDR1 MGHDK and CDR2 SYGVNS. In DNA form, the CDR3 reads TGTGCCAGCAGTGGGGGCAGGAGCGTCACCGGGGAGCTGTTTTTT. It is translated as CASSGGRSVTGELFF.

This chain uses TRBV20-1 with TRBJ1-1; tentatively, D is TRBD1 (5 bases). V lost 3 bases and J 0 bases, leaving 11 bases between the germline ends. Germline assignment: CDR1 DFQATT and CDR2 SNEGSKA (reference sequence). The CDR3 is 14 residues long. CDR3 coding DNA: TGCAGTGCTAGGCGGCAGGGAATGAACACTGAAGCTTTCTTT. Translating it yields CSARRQGMNTEAFF.

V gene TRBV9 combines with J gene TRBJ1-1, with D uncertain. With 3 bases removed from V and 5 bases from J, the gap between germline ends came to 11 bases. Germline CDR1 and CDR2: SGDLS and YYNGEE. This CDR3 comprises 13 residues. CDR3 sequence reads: CASSDEGGTEAFF. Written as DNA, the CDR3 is TGTGCCAGCAGCGACGAAGGAGGGACTGAAGCTTTCTTT.

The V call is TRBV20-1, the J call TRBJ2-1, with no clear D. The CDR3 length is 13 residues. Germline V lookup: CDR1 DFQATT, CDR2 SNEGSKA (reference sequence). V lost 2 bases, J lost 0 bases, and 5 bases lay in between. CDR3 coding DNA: TGCAGTGCTAGACTAGTCTCCTACAATGAGCAGTTCTTC. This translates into CSARLVSYNEQFF.

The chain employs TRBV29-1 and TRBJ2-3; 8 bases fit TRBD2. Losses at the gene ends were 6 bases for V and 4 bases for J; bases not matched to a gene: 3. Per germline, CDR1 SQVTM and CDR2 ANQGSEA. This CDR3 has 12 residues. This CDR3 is CSVHGGADTQYF. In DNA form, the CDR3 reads TGCAGCGTGCACGGGGGGGCAGATACGCAGTATTTT.

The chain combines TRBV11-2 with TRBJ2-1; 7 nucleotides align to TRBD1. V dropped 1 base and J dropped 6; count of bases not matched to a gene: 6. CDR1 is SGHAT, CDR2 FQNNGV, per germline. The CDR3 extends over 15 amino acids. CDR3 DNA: TGTGCCAGCAGCTTAGGTACAGGGGAAAGCAATGAGCAGTTCTTC. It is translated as CASSLGTGESNEQFF.